This TCR beta chain was identified in a study of blood T cell repertoires in COVID-19. Study-wide context: Samples taken during acute and convalescent COVID-19 were collected in the United States, Italy and Spain. From T cells, B-cell-depleted T cells, or PBMCs came the material, which was cDNA or gDNA.

Germline V CDR1 and CDR2: SGHRS, YFSETQ. V was pared by 6 bases and J by 2 bases, with 16 bases between. CDR3 length: 15 residues. This clone was detected once. Source study methods: Amplified reference gene primers provided the basis for estimating nucleated cell counts. Method: immunoSEQ multiplex PCR; TCRdb's copy keeps in-frame clones and lacks some. From that table come the V and J calls and clone size; the DNA was used to work out D and trimming. The table has 44,000 or so clones, around 85% seen once. Specimen: peripheral blood. The source is a human donor in a cohort sampled during active COVID-19. The J gene is TRBJ2-3, the V gene TRBV5-1, with D tentatively TRBD1 (6 bases). CDR3 nucleotide sequence: TGCGCCAGCACCCAGGGGCTCCAAATCACAGATACGCAGTATTTT. As protein: CASTQGLQITDTQYF.